Listed here are 29 T cell receptor beta chains from one sample, sequenced in a study of T-cell reconstitution after alpha-beta-depleted transplantation in children. Preparing the TCRbeta library involved the use of unique molecular identifiers. TCRdb passed the PCR reads through MiXCR, listing each CDR3 protein once. The sample records approximately 650,000 distinct CDR3 sequences, less than 15% being singletons. The sequences come from PBMCs, collected before TCRalphabeta/CD19-depleted stem cell transplant. The origin of the receptors is a girl aged 2 to 10 with congenital amegakaryocytic thrombocytopenia, due to receive a stem cell transplant.

This clonotype has a count of ten or more. V usage is TRBV29-1 and J usage is TRBJ2-3; no firm D call. Per germline, CDR1 SQVTM and CDR2 ANQGSEA. This CDR3 region has 14 residues. V lost 4 bases to trimming and J lost 0 bases, with 11 bases between them. This CDR3 is CSVVSGLSTDTQYF. The CDR3 DNA reads as TGCAGCGTTGTTTCGGGCCTTAGCACAGATACGCAGTATTTT.

This clonotype was seen at least ten times. This chain links TRBV12-3 or TRBV12-4 with TRBJ1-5; D is undetermined. The V and J ends lost 5 bases and 3 bases respectively, with 11 bases between them. The CDR3 sequence is 14 residues long. Written as DNA, the CDR3 is TGTGCCAGCAGTCTGGACGGTTTCAATCAGCCCCAGCATTTT. Translated: CASSLDGFNQPQHF.

This clonotype has ten or more counts. J is TRBJ2-7 and V is TRBV18; 7 nucleotides agree with TRBD1. V dropped 8 bases and J dropped 1; count of bases not matched to a gene: 5. The length of the CDR3 is 13 residues. Germline loops: CDR1 KGHSH, CDR2 LQKENI. For the CDR3, the DNA is TGTGCCAGCCGACAGGGTACTTCCTACGAGCAGTACTTC. The encoded protein is CASRQGTSYEQYF.

The chain recombines TRBV18 with TRBJ2-7; no reliable D call. Trimming removed 0 bases from V and 5 bases from J, with 11 bases in between. There are 14 residues in the CDR3. CDR1 is KGHSH, CDR2 LQKENI, per germline. Here the CDR3 reads CASSPPGKLDEQYF. The CDR3, as DNA: TGTGCCAGCTCACCACCGGGGAAATTGGACGAGCAGTACTTC.

This chain links TRBV20-1 with TRBJ2-1, with 12 bases lining up with TRBD2. Germline V CDR1 and CDR2: DFQATT, SNEGSKA (reference sequence). J lost 7 bases, V lost 8 bases, and 15 bases had no gene match. CDR3 length: 16 residues. CDR3 sequence: CSPIPLAGGPGNEQFF. CDR3 bases: TGCAGTCCTATTCCCCTAGCGGGAGGGCCGGGAAATGAGCAGTTCTTC.

The gene calls are TRBV20-1 and TRBJ2-3; 11 nucleotides agree with TRBD2. This CDR3 contains 16 residues. Trimming cost V 5 bases and J 5 bases; bases outside gene matches: 12. The germline V gene has CDR1 DFQATT and CDR2 SNEGSKA (reference sequence). CDR3 sequence: CSAAKTSGKVGDTQYF. The CDR3 region has the DNA TGCAGTGCTGCTAAGACTAGCGGGAAGGTCGGAGATACGCAGTATTTT.

This clonotype has a count of ten or more. The chain links TRBV7-2 to TRBJ2-7; tentatively, D is TRBD1 (5 bases). This CDR3 has 13 amino acids. The germline V gene encodes CDR1 SGHTA and CDR2 FQGNSA. Between the trimmed V and J ends, which lost 2 bases and 3 bases, there was a span of 8 bases. CDR3 nucleotide sequence: TGTGCCAGCAGCTTATCAGGGATCTACGAGCAGTACTTC. The encoded protein is CASSLSGIYEQYF. Looking up the rest from reference TRBV7-2 and TRBJ2-7 gives the full variable domain: GAGVSQSPSNKVTEKGKDVELRCDPISGHTALYWYRQSLGQGLEFLIYFQGNSAPDKSGLPSDRFSAERTGGSVSTLTIQRTQQEDSAVYLCASSLSGIYEQYFGPGTRLTVT.

This clonotype was observed at least ten times. This chain links TRBV12-3 or TRBV12-4 with TRBJ2-7; D not resolved. With 2 bases removed from V and 2 bases from J, the gap between germline ends came to 4 bases. The CDR3 covers 12 residues. The CDR3 DNA is TGTGCCAGCAGTTTACAAGCCTACGAGCAGTACTTC. This sequence encodes CASSLQAYEQYF.

This clonotype turned up a few times. The V and J genes are TRBV2 and TRBJ2-2; 7 bases are a match to TRBD2. V shed 5 bases and J 4 bases; nucleotides not matched to a gene: 4. The germline gives CDR1 SNHLY, CDR2 FYNNEI. This CDR3 is built from 14 residues. The CDR3 is CASSISGLTGELFF. CDR3 nucleotides: TGTGCCAGCAGTATTAGCGGGCTCACCGGGGAGCTGTTTTTT.

The table lists this clonotype with a count of one. The junction differs from germline at one of its ends, possibly a read error. The rearrangement joins TRBV6-1 to TRBJ1-1; D is perhaps TRBD1 (6 bases). Germline V gene data show CDR1 as MNHNS and CDR2 as SASEGT. This CDR3 has 13 amino acids. In DNA form, the CDR3 reads TGTGCCGGTCGCTGGGGGCGAAACACTGAAGCTTCCTTT. Protein: CAGRWGRNTEASF.

On this clonotype itself: At one of its ends the junction is not consistent with the germline gene, which may arise from a read error. This chain connects TRBV7-9 to TRBJ2-3, with D hard to call. This CDR3 has 13 amino acids. Germline V gives CDR1 SEHNR, CDR2 FQNEAQ (reference sequence). The CDR3 loop reads CANSLSDWDSQYF. The CDR3 nucleotides are TGTGCCAACAGCTTATCCGACTGGGATTCGCAGTATTTT.

This clonotype has at least ten counts. The chain is built from TRBV7-9 and TRBJ1-5, with TRBD1 matching over 7 bases. Germline assignment: CDR1 SEHNR and CDR2 FQNEAQ (reference sequence). This CDR3 contains 15 residues. V was clipped by 2 bases and J by 2 bases; unmatched bases: 3. The CDR3 loop reads CASSLSGGGNQPQHF. CDR3 in DNA: TGTGCCAGCAGCTTATCAGGGGGGGGCAATCAGCCCCAGCATTTT.

This clonotype was counted many times. The rearrangement links TRBV7-9 to TRBJ1-1; D remains ambiguous. The CDR3 runs to 12 residues. V lost 0 bases and J lost 3, with 2 bases in between. Per germline, CDR1 SEHNR and CDR2 FQNEAQ (reference sequence). The CDR3 loop reads CASSLAYTEAFF. For the CDR3, the DNA is TGTGCCAGCAGCTTAGCGTACACTGAAGCTTTCTTT.

This clonotype appeared a few times. This rearrangement joins TRBV27 to TRBJ2-1; D is possibly TRBD1 (5 bases). There are 15 residues in the CDR3. The germline CDR1 and CDR2 sequences are MNHEY and SMNVEV (reference sequence). The V gene lost 4 bases and the J gene lost 1 base, with 11 bases spanning the gap. In DNA, the CDR3 is TGTGCCAGCAGTTCAAGGGGCCTTTCCTACAATGAGCAGTTCTTC. Encoded protein: CASSSRGLSYNEQFF.

This clonotype has a count of ten or more. The rearrangement uses TRBV10-3 and TRBJ2-2; TRBD2 is a possible D gene (6 bases). CDR3 size: 12 residues. CDR1 is ENHRY, CDR2 SYGVKD, per germline. Trimming took off 9 bases at V and 6 bases at J, with 11 bases between the two ends. Written as DNA, the CDR3 is TGTGCCATTGCGGGCGGGGCCGGGGAGCTGTTTTTT. Translated: CAIAGGAGELFF.

This clonotype was counted a few times. The chain combines TRBV28 with TRBJ1-5, with D perhaps TRBD1 (5 bases). Germline CDR1 reads MDHEN; CDR2 reads SYDVKM. The V and J ends lost 6 bases and 5 bases respectively, with 20 bases between them. The CDR3 is 16 residues long. This CDR3 is CASRKGRDRLDQPQHF. The DNA of the CDR3 is TGTGCCAGCAGGAAAGGCCGGGACCGTTTGGATCAGCCCCAGCATTTT.

This chain uses TRBV7-8 with TRBJ2-1; 10 bases fit TRBD1. The CDR3 runs 16 residues. With 3 bases clipped from V and 0 bases from J, the junction kept 2 bases outside the gene matches. Germline CDR1 is SGHVS and CDR2 is FQNEAQ. The CDR3 region has the DNA TGTGCCAGCAGCTTGACAGGGGGCCGCTCCTACAATGAGCAGTTCTTC. This gives the protein CASSLTGGRSYNEQFF.

This clonotype has only a few counts. This chain joins TRBV7-9 and TRBJ2-2; D uncertain. Trimming took off 5 bases at V and 3 bases at J, with 10 bases between the two ends. The CDR3 spans 14 residues. CDR1 SEHNR and CDR2 FQNEAQ come from the germline V gene (reference sequence). CDR3 loop: CASSAGVHTGELFF. CDR3 coding DNA: TGTGCCAGCAGCGCCGGAGTGCACACCGGGGAGCTGTTTTTT.

This clonotype was observed at least ten times. The chain carries TRBV29-1 and TRBJ2-7; D uncertain. The CDR3 runs 11 residues. V was shortened by 6 bases and J by 5 bases, with 11 bases between the two germline ends. CDR1 is SQVTM, CDR2 ANQGSEA, per germline. CDR3 bases: TGCAGCGTAGGAAACCGGCACGAGCAGTACTTC. Translating it yields CSVGNRHEQYF.

This clonotype was counted ten times or more. The chain recombines TRBV10-3 with TRBJ2-1, with unresolved D. CDR1 ENHRY and CDR2 SYGVKD come from the germline V gene. The CDR3 has 14 residues. Trimming shortened V by 5 bases and J by 0 bases, and 8 bases separated the two germline ends. CDR3 in amino acids: CAISQERSYNEQFF. The CDR3 DNA is TGTGCCATCAGTCAAGAGCGCTCCTACAATGAGCAGTTCTTC.

This clonotype was seen ten or more times. The rearrangement uses TRBV12-3 or TRBV12-4 and TRBJ2-1; D may be TRBD1 or TRBD2 (6 bases each). The CDR3 length is 13 residues. Trimming removed 4 bases from V and 4 bases from J, with 8 bases in between. CDR3 in DNA: TGTGCCAGCAGTTGGGGGGCGTACAATGAGCAGTTCTTC. Its protein product is CASSWGAYNEQFF.

Comments on this clonotype: This may arise from a read error, as a much more abundant clone is one base away. This chain joins TRBV12-3 or TRBV12-4 and TRBJ2-2, with a possible D match to TRBD2 (5 bases). The CDR3 is 11 amino acids. The CDR3 region is CASNGYGELSF. The CDR3 bases are TGTGCCAGCAACGGTTACGGGGAGCTGTCTTTT.

At least ten counts were recorded for this clonotype. V gene TRBV6-1 combines with J gene TRBJ2-1, with TRBD1 matching 11 bases. After removal of 7 bases from V and 6 bases from J, the junction contained 5 bases not matched to a gene. The CDR3 has 14 residues. From germline, CDR1 is MNHNS and CDR2 SASEGT. The CDR3 loop is CASTGTGGINEQFF. The CDR3 region has the DNA TGTGCCAGCACCGGGACAGGGGGGATCAATGAGCAGTTCTTC.

This clonotype occurred many times. The CDR3 region is CASSPELALRNNEQFF. CDR3 nucleotide sequence: TGTGCCAGCAGTCCCGAACTAGCGCTAAGAAACAATGAGCAGTTCTTC. This chain joins TRBV12-3 or TRBV12-4 and TRBJ2-1; TRBD2 aligns across 7 bases. The CDR3 totals 16 residues. After removal of 5 bases from V and 5 bases from J, the junction contained 12 bases not matched to a gene.

The chain has TRBV18 and TRBJ2-7; D might be TRBD1 (6 bases). The CDR3 consists of 16 residues. Germline V gene sequence: CDR1 KGHSH, CDR2 LQKENI. Trimming took off 5 bases at V and 0 bases at J, with 17 bases between the two ends. The CDR3 DNA is TGTGCCAGCTCATCAACAGGGCCCCTAAGCTCCTACGAGCAGTACTTC. As protein: CASSSTGPLSSYEQYF. The entire variable domain, with the rest obtained from reference TRBV18 and TRBJ2-7, is as follows: NAGVMQNPRHLVRRRGQEARLRCSPMKGHSHVYWYRQLPEEGLKFMVYLQKENIIDESGMPKERFSAEFPKEGPSILRIQQVVRGDSAAYFCASSSTGPLSSYEQYFGPGTRLTVT.

This clonotype has only a few counts. CDR3 in amino acids: CASSLASRGNDNEQFF. In DNA, the CDR3 is TGCGCCAGCAGCTTGGCCTCTCGCGGGAACGACAATGAGCAGTTCTTC. The rearrangement uses TRBV5-1 and TRBJ2-1; possible D gene TRBD2, 6 bases. Trimming cost V 0 bases and J 5 bases, with 15 bases left between them. From germline, CDR1 is SGHRS and CDR2 YFSETQ. The length of the CDR3 is 16 residues.

As for this clonotype: The junction shows a germline mismatch at one end, possibly a read error. The gene calls are TRBV3-1 and TRBJ2-1; D unclear. The CDR3 is 14 residues long. Germline assignment: CDR1 LGHDT and CDR2 YNNKEL (reference sequence). This CDR3 is CASSQDGSYNERFF. CDR3 nucleotide sequence: TGTGCCAGCAGCCAAGACGGGTCCTACAATGAGCGGTTCTTC.

This clonotype was observed many times. The V call is TRBV7-8, the J call TRBJ1-5; no clear D gene. The CDR3 sequence is 12 residues long. Germline CDR1 reads SGHVS; CDR2 reads FQNEAQ. Trimming pared 3 bases from V and 3 bases from J, leaving 3 bases between. CDR3 DNA sequence: TGTGCCAGCAGCTTCAACAATCAGCCCCAGCATTTT. This gives the protein CASSFNNQPQHF.

This clonotype has only a few counts. This rearrangement joins TRBV12-3 or TRBV12-4 to TRBJ1-6; D gene unclear. The V and J ends lost 6 bases and 2 bases respectively, with 11 bases between them. This CDR3 contains 15 residues. The CDR3 loop reads CASSPAGAYNSPLHF. The DNA of the CDR3 is TGTGCCAGCAGCCCCGCCGGGGCCTATAATTCACCCCTCCACTTT.